This T cell receptor beta chain emerged from a study of type 1 regulatory T cells. Study-level background: T-allo10 is a Tr1-enriched, alloantigen-specific CD4 T cell product made in vitro.

Using its own MiXCR run on the reads, TCRdb lists one record per CDR3 protein. The sample has fewer than 75,000 distinct CDR3 sequences, just under 50% seen once. As to this clonotype: Its antigen remains unknown.

Trimming took 2 bases from V and 7 from J, leaving 13 bases between them. The CDR3 loop spans 14 amino acids. The chain has TRBV12-3 or TRBV12-4 and TRBJ2-3, with D perhaps TRBD2 (7 bases). Sequences were obtained from cultured non-Tr1 T cells, either the whole culture or a sorted T cell fraction (not recorded which). This clonotype was sampled from a human donor in good health. The CDR3 reads CASSLREGENTQYF. The CDR3 DNA follows: TGTGCCAGCAGTTTAAGGGAGGGGGAGAATACGCAGTATTTT.